The T cell receptor beta chain described here comes from a study of blood T cell repertoires in COVID-19. The overall study: Samples taken during acute and convalescent COVID-19 were collected in the United States, Italy and Spain. PBMCs, B-cell-depleted T cells, or T cells provided the cDNA or gDNA that made up the material.

In the original workflow: Quantification of nucleated cells was approximated via reference gene primer amplification. Profiled with immunoSEQ multiplex PCR; TCRdb holds only in-frame clones, not every one. D and trimming come from the DNA, and the V and J calls and clone size come from that table. Here the sample spans under 250,000 clones, less than 90% being singletons. The germline CDR1 and CDR2 sequences are SNHLY and FYNNEI. V lost 7 bases and J 0 bases, leaving 9 bases between the germline ends. CDR3 length: 13 residues. Sequences were obtained from peripheral blood. The chain employs TRBV2 and TRBJ1-2; no definite D call. This TCR derives from a man between 40 and 49 years old with acute or convalescent COVID-19. The CDR3 DNA is TGTGCCAGCACTCGCGGGCCTAACTATGGCTACACCTTC. It encodes CASTRGPNYGYTF.